The present T cell receptor beta chain was sequenced within a study of blood T cells in healthy people across ages (dated by TCRdb to the mid-2010s). Context from the whole study: In model experiments, template switching captured about one uniquely barcoded TCR beta cDNA molecule for every two T cells. Donors of different ages were randomly distributed across sequencing lanes to avoid experimental bias. Age-related changes in TCR beta repertoire diversity were measured in the study by deep sequencing normalized with unique cDNA molecular identifiers. The donors were divided into four age groups: young (average about 16 years), middle-aged (approximately 39), aged (around 67) and long-lived (roughly 82). For two donors (one aged 18 to 29 and one aged 80 or older), the study analyzed two additional independent replicas of 1 million unique cDNA reads from the same blood draw. The paper as a whole reports these results and caveats: Observed TCR beta diversity per million T cells fell roughly linearly with age, and a significant reduction was already apparent by age around 40. Since profiling was done on bulk unsorted PBMCs, naive and antigen-experienced compartments could not be conclusively compared. Compared with the aged group, more naive CD4+ T cells, fewer expanded clones and increased TCR diversity were shown by the long-lived group, suggesting age selection. Because donor CMV infection status was unknown, age-related changes in expanded clonotypes were potentially confounded. Estimates of total diversity based on one million sequenced T cells were considered lower bounds and underestimates. There was a strong correlation between observed TCR beta diversity and the percentage of naive T cells measured by flow cytometry.

The approximately 40 donors, aged about 6 to 100 years, were systemically healthy Caucasian individuals from Russia. About 9.1 milliliters of peripheral blood were collected from each donor into EDTA-treated Vacutainer tubes. PBMCs were isolated by Ficoll-Paque density-gradient centrifugation, with at least 7 million obtained per sample. Trizol reagent was used to extract total RNA from the PBMCs, yielding at least 5.5 micrograms per sample. For every donor, an aliquot of PBMCs went through flow cytometry to measure the percentages of naive CD45RAhigh/CD27high T cells. This clonotype was observed a handful of times. The specificity of this receptor is unknown. Base qualities were left out, and no much larger clone turns up one base away. The CDR3 holds 18 amino acids from the cysteine to the phenylalanine. CDR3 DNA only is kept here, 54 bases in frame from base 1. For CDR1 and CDR2, the germline V gene lists SGHDT and YYEEEE.

Library prep was done by 5' RACE. These reads were obtained on an Illumina HiSeq 2500. A second PCR of roughly 7 to 11 cycles was performed with a sample-barcoded 5' primer and a J-beta primer mix. Each TCR beta cDNA molecule received a unique molecular identifier from a template-switch 5' adaptor carrying 12 random nucleotides. Each sample yielded at least 3 million CDR3-containing paired-end reads. First-strand cDNA was synthesized from all RNA with the Mint cDNA synthesis kit, primed by a TRBC-specific oligonucleotide. All cDNA was treated with uracil-DNA glycosylase and then went through a first 18-cycle PCR with the universal primers M1SS and BC2_uni_R. The authors processed their data as follows. For normalization, 1 million high-quality reads, each with a distinct molecular identifier, were randomly selected from each sample. Instead of being binned into consensus sequences, reads with shared molecular identifiers were discarded. MiTCR, run with a Q25 quality threshold and the strictest error-elimination algorithm, handled CDR3 identification, clonotype clustering and error correction. Lower-bound total TCR beta diversity was estimated with a nonparametric unseen species model using Euler transformation. TCRdb trimmed the raw reads at Q25, called clones with MiXCR and kept productive beta chains. Here each entry gathers all rows of one CDR3 protein and keeps the most common genes and DNA. TCRdb's processing, not the authors', yielded these V and J calls. The sample table shows more than 800,000 distinct CDR3 sequences, and more than 25% are seen once. The ten largest clones capture about 18% of the sample.

Source material: blood. The sequence is built from TRBV5-6 and TRBJ2-1; the central 13 bases match TRBD2. The J call may not be correct, given that the DNA end is closer to TRBJ2-7. The TCR sequence derives from a woman of 80 years or more in good health. The bases are TGTGCCAGCAGCGCCGATGGACTAGCGGGGGTATTCTACAATGAGCAGTACTTC. This is translated as CASSADGLAGVFYNEQYF.